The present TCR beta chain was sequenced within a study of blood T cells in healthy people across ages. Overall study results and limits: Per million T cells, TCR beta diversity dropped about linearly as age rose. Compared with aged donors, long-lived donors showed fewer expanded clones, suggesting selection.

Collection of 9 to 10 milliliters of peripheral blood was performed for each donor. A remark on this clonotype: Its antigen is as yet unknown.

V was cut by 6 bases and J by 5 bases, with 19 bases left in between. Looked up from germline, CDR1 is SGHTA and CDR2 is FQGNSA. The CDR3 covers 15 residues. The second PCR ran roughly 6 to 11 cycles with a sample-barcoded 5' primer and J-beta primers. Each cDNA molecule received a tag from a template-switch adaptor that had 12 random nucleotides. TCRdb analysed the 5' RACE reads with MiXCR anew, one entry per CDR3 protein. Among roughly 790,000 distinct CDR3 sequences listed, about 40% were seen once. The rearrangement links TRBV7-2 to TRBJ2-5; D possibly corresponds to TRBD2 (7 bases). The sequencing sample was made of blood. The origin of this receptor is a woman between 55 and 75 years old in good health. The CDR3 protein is CASRFRGRGRETQYF. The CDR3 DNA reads TGTGCCAGCAGGTTTAGGGGGAGGGGACGGGAGACCCAGTACTTC.